A selection of T cell receptor beta chains follows, all from one sample in a study of cytomegalovirus exposure and HLA in healthy donors. Some clones are missing from TCRdb's copy, which holds only in-frame ones; the method was immunoSEQ multiplex PCR. The sample carries roughly 130,000 clones, 80% recorded once. The sequenced material came from PBMCs. These receptors were collected from a man aged 25 to 40 in good health and CMV-seronegative. The CDR3 runs from the conserved cysteine through the conserved F or W. Fields, in order: clone size, J gene, V gene, CDR3 length, D gene, CDR3 protein, CDR3 DNA. D genes are given only for firm matches. Rows may omit the clone size; those that give it use once, few, many or a size class.

>.|TRBJ2-7|TRBV29-1|13|.
CSVESGNPYEQYF
TGCAGCGTTGAATCCGGGAACCCCTACGAGCAGTACTTC
>few|TRBJ1-2|TRBV5-6|14|.
CASSLVGRDYGYTF
TGTGCCAGCAGCTTGGTAGGGCGGGACTATGGCTACACCTTC
>.|TRBJ1-2|TRBV10-3|12|.
CAISAGDYGYTF
TGTGCCATCAGTGCCGGAGACTATGGCTACACCTTC
>.|TRBJ2-7|TRBV30|13|TRBD1
CAYDRGTTYEQYF
TGTGCCTATGACAGGGGTACTACCTACGAGCAGTACTTC
>.|TRBJ2-3|TRBV5-6|18|TRBD2
CASSHTTVLAGATDTQYF
TGTGCCAGCAGTCATACGACTGTGCTAGCGGGAGCAACAGATACGCAGTATTTT
>.|TRBJ2-7|TRBV6-1|13|.
CASSEALTYEQYF
TGTGCCAGCAGTGAAGCTTTAACTTACGAGCAGTACTTC
>.|TRBJ1-2|TRBV6-5|13|.
CASSPGLIYGYTF
TGTGCCAGCAGCCCTGGACTGATCTATGGCTACACCTTC
>.|TRBJ2-3|TRBV5-1|15|TRBD2
CASSFLAGRADTQYF
TGCGCCAGCAGCTTTTTAGCGGGACGCGCAGATACGCAGTATTTT
>.|TRBJ1-5|TRBV4-1|16|TRBD1
CASSSYRGPGNQPQHF
TGCGCCAGCAGCAGCTACAGGGGGCCTGGCAATCAGCCCCAGCATTTT
>.|TRBJ2-2|TRBV27|14|.
CASSSRIRTGELFF
TGTGCCAGCAGTTCCCGAATACGGACCGGGGAGCTGTTTTTT
>.|TRBJ2-3|TRBV5-3|17|TRBD2
CARSLPSGRPSTDTQYF
TGTGCCAGAAGCTTGCCTAGCGGGAGGCCTAGCACAGATACGCAGTATTTT
>.|TRBJ2-7|TRBV28|13|.
CASNPGRLDEQYF
TGTGCCAGCAACCCGGGGAGGCTGGACGAGCAGTACTTC